The T cell receptor (beta chain) described here comes from a study of T-cell reconstitution after alpha-beta-depleted transplantation in children. General study results and limits: At day 60, the high TCRbeta diversity found in some patients originated from recipient T cells and thymic progenitors that had survived. Where alpha-beta T cells came from about two months after transplant was reportedly several hundred expanded graft clones. Diversity and T-cell counts at one year after transplant derived mostly from new T cells.

Comment on this clonotype: Its specificity is unknown.

It was with unique molecular identifiers that the TCRbeta library was prepared. One entry per CDR3 protein, called by TCRdb with MiXCR from the PCR reads. The sample carries approximately 520,000 distinct CDR3 sequences, over 10% recorded once. The CDR3 contains 17 residues. The V gene end was trimmed by 11 bases and the J gene end by 3 bases; junction bases not matched to a gene: 16. Germline assignment: CDR1 LGHDT and CDR2 YNNKEL (reference sequence). Sequencing was performed on PBMCs, mostly from graft donor cells, taken 180 days after TCRalphabeta/CD19-depleted stem cell transplant. The chain has TRBV3-1 and TRBJ2-1; 10 bases agree with TRBD2. The clonotype was recovered from a female patient aged 2-9 years who had a stem cell transplant for aplastic anemia, so the T cells may come from the graft donor. The CDR3 sequence: CACCQEPGLAFYNEQFF. In nucleotides, the CDR3 is TGTGCCTGCTGCCAAGAGCCGGGACTAGCGTTCTACAATGAGCAGTTCTTC.